This TCR beta chain was obtained from a study of T cells after yellow fever vaccination. The V end was cut by 4 bases, the J end by 2 bases, with 9 bases between. This CDR3 comprises 13 residues. Germline V gives CDR1 DFQATT, CDR2 SNEGSKA (reference sequence). Using its own MiXCR run on the 5' RACE reads, TCRdb lists one record per CDR3 protein. The table has about 320,000 distinct CDR3 sequences, approximately 4.3% seen once; the top ten hold just under 20%. This clonotype was detected many times. V usage is TRBV20-1 and J usage is TRBJ2-4; tentative D call: TRBD1 (5 bases). The receptor comes from a man younger than 35 who received the YFV17D yellow fever vaccine. This specimen was PBMCs, taken 15 days after the yellow fever booster vaccination. This CDR3 reads CSAIGHPKNIQYF. CDR3 sequence (DNA): TGCAGTGCTATCGGACACCCCAAAAACATTCAGTACTTC.